These 6 T cell receptor beta chains were all obtained from the same sample, sequenced in a study of T cell repertoires in cytomegalovirus infection. TCRdb analysed the reads with MiXCR anew, one entry per CDR3 protein. The sample shows roughly 120,000 distinct CDR3 sequences, roughly a third of them seen only once. Their antigen targets remain unknown. Sequenced here: CD8+ T cells from cultured PBMCs, sampled from culture after CMV antigen stimulation. All receptors derive from a human donor in good health (CMV status not recorded). Some clones in this sample may be carry-over from other donors' samples.

In its sample, this clonotype was seen a few times. This sequence joins TRBV6-1 and TRBJ2-3; unclear D gene. The germline V and J ends were trimmed by 2 bases and 2 bases, with 14 bases remaining between them. Germline assignment: CDR1 MNHNS and CDR2 SASEGT. The CDR3 is 16 residues long. The CDR3 region has the DNA TGTGCCAGCAGTGAATGGGCCTACGAATCCACAGATACGCAGTATTTT. Translation gives CASSEWAYESTDTQYF.

This clonotype appeared a single time. The chain uses TRBV20-1 and TRBJ2-1; 9 bases agree with TRBD2. CDR3 length equals 14 residues. From germline, CDR1 is DFQATT and CDR2 SNEGSKA (reference sequence). V lost 0 bases, J lost 7 bases, and 4 bases stayed unmatched. The DNA of the CDR3 is TGCAGTGCTAGAGATTGGGGACTAGCAAATGAGCAGTTCTTC. Residues: CSARDWGLANEQFF.

The chain recombines TRBV20-1 with TRBJ1-1, with D perhaps TRBD1 (5 bases). The CDR3 totals 15 residues. The V end lost 0 bases, the J end lost 1 base, and 12 bases lay between the germline ends. The V gene's germline CDR1 is DFQATT and CDR2 SNEGSKA (reference sequence). CDR3 sequence reads: CSARDLWGENTEAFF. CDR3 bases: TGCAGTGCTAGAGATCTCTGGGGGGAGAACACTGAAGCTTTCTTT.

This clonotype was seen more than once but under ten times. The chain combines TRBV6-1 with TRBJ2-3, with TRBD1 matching over 10 bases. Per germline, CDR1 MNHNS and CDR2 SASEGT. Trimming removed 5 bases from V and 6 bases from J; junction bases left unmatched: 11. The CDR3 totals 16 residues. The CDR3 DNA reads TGTGCCAGCAGTCAATGGGGACAGGGGAGTTTGGATACGCAGTATTTT. It yields the protein CASSQWGQGSLDTQYF.

In its sample, this clonotype was seen many times. The chain has TRBV27 and TRBJ2-5; D gene unclear. Germline-derived CDR1 and CDR2 are MNHEY and SMNVEV (reference sequence). Trimming took off 4 bases at V and 4 bases at J, with 10 bases between the two ends. This CDR3 is built from 13 residues. CDR3 amino acids: CASSYGPVETQYF. For the CDR3, the DNA is TGTGCCAGCAGTTATGGGCCAGTAGAGACCCAGTACTTC.

This clonotype showed up many times. The J gene is TRBJ1-5, the V gene TRBV6-2 or TRBV6-3; D unclear. The CDR3 is 13 amino acids. The germline V and J ends were trimmed by 0 bases and 3 bases, with 3 bases remaining between them. The V gene's germline CDR1 is MNHEY and CDR2 SVGEGT. CDR3 DNA sequence: TGTGCCAGCAGTTACTCGTTCAATCAGCCCCAGCATTTT. Protein product: CASSYSFNQPQHF.